The entry that follows covers one T cell receptor beta chain sequence. Its target is not known. Per germline, CDR1 MGHRA and CDR2 YSYEKL. V lost 1 base to trimming and J lost 2 bases, with 12 bases between them. The CDR3 totals 15 residues. Here immunoSEQ multiplex PCR was the method, and the copy in TCRdb shows in-frame clones only, minus some. The sample consists of nearly 25,000 clones, less than 65% of them appearing once. This specimen belongs to a study of T cells in narcolepsy. Study at large: Donors had narcolepsy type 1 or type 2, or were healthy controls.

Notes on the study in general: HCRT-specific and TRIB2-specific autoreactive clonotypes appeared among same-patient CSF and blood CD4+ clonotypes. Healthy controls reportedly lacked the autoreactive clonotypes serially found in patients' blood. Some memory CD4+ repertoires had no autoreactive clone sequences.

The chain is built from TRBV4-1 and TRBJ2-7, with TRBD2 as a possible D gene (6 bases). Sequences were obtained from memory (CD45RA-) CD4+ T cells from blood. This receptor was taken from a human donor in good health. CDR3: CASSQGLAPAYEQYF. The CDR3 region has the DNA TGCGCCAGCAGCCAAGGGCTAGCGCCGGCCTACGAGCAGTACTTC.